This T cell receptor beta chain was observed in a study of graft-versus-host responses after intestinal transplantation. Across the study: Recipients uniformly received anti-thymocyte globulin induction, followed by tacrolimus and steroids for about 3 years.

Note on this clone: What it binds is not known.

The table came from immunoSEQ multiplex PCR; TCRdb's copy has only in-frame clones and leaves some out. Here the sample spans tens of thousands of clones, about 81% being singletons. V shed 4 bases and J shed 7 bases, with 15 bases lying between them. This CDR3 is 14 amino acids long. Germline V gene data show CDR1 as SGHRS and CDR2 as YFSETQ. Study-level findings and limits: GvH clonotypes were identified within recipient marrow, with a subset emerging first in ileum or blood.

The chain uses TRBV5-1 and TRBJ2-1, with D perhaps TRBD2 (5 bases). The sample in question was unstimulated CD4+ T cells sorted from spleen or lymph node cells, obtained before transplant. The TCR originated in a human donor who was the organ donor for an intestinal transplant. The CDR3 nucleotides read TGCGCCAGCAGCCCAATATCTCTAGCAAATGAGCAGTTCTTC. It specifies CASSPISLANEQFF.